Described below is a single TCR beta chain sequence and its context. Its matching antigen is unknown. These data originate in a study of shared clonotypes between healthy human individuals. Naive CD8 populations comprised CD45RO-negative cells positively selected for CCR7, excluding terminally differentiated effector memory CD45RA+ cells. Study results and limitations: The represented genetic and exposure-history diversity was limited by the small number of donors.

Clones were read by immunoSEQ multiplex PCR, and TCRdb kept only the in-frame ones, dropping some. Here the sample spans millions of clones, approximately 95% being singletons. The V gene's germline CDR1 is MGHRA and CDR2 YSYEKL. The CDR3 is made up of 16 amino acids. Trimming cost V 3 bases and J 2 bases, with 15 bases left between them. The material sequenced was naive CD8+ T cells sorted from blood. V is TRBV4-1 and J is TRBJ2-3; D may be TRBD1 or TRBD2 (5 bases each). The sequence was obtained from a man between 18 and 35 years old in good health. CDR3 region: CASSHPTGLITDTQYF. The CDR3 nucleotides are TGCGCCAGCAGCCACCCCACGGGGCTGATCACAGATACGCAGTATTTT.